These 7 T cell receptor beta chains originate from one sample sequenced in a study of cytotoxic CD8 clonotypes in ibrutinib-treated CLL (dated by TCRdb to the early 2020s). The method behind the library was the immunoSEQ multiplex PCR assay. In its TCRdb copy, this immuneACCESS table keeps in-frame sequences only and misses some clones. Where compared with another copy, unresolved V genes explain less than half of these, and the others have no known cause. This sample lists over 200,000 clones; about 75% were detected once. The top ten clones comprise approximately 5.9% of the sample. This specimen's time point label, interpreted: eleven to twelve months on ibrutinib. The sequenced sample was PBMCs, obtained after 12 months of ibrutinib treatment. The receptors come from a human donor with chronic lymphocytic leukemia.

V usage is TRBV15 and J usage is TRBJ2-5; no clear D gene. CDR1 is LNHNV and CDR2 is YYDKDF in the germline V gene (reference sequence). Trimming removed 0 bases from V and 5 bases from J, with 7 bases in between. This CDR3 is 13 amino acids long. The CDR3 sequence: CATSRDLLETQYF. CDR3 DNA sequence: TGTGCCACCAGCAGAGATCTTTTGGAGACCCAGTACTTC.

This chain links TRBV11-2 with TRBJ2-5; D not certain. V was shortened by 2 bases and J by 2 bases, with 0 bases between the two germline ends. Per germline, CDR1 SGHAT and CDR2 FQNNGV. The CDR3 runs to 11 residues. The CDR3 spells CASSLQETQYF. The CDR3 DNA reads as TGTGCCAGCAGCTTACAAGAGACCCAGTACTTC.

This clone was counted a few times. The V and J genes are TRBV9 and TRBJ1-6; 7 bases are shared with TRBD1. CDR1 and CDR2 from the germline V gene are SGDLS and YYNGEE. V lost 4 bases and J lost 10; bases outside the gene matches: 5. The CDR3 has 13 residues. Here the CDR3 reads CASSQAGGSPLHF. The CDR3, as DNA: TGTGCCAGCAGCCAAGCAGGGGGATCACCCCTCCACTTT.

V gene TRBV13 combines with J gene TRBJ2-3; D is uncertain. From germline, CDR1 is PRHDT and CDR2 FYEKMQ (reference sequence). The germline V and J ends were trimmed by 2 bases and 0 bases, with 6 bases remaining between them. The CDR3 covers 14 residues. CDR3 protein: CASSLPISTDTQYF. DNA of the CDR3: TGTGCCAGCAGCTTACCTATAAGCACAGATACGCAGTATTTT.

This chain uses TRBV30 with TRBJ1-3; D is unresolved. The CDR3 spans 13 residues. Trimming cost V 1 base and J 7 bases, with 11 bases left between them. Germline loops: CDR1 GTSNPN, CDR2 SVGIG (reference sequence). DNA of the CDR3: TGTGCCTGGAGTGCAATGGGTAGGAACACCATATATTTT. This translates into CAWSAMGRNTIYF.

The V call is TRBV2, the J call TRBJ2-5, with TRBD2 identical over 9 bases. The CDR3 is 15 amino acids. Germline-derived CDR1 and CDR2 are SNHLY and FYNNEI. Losses at the gene ends were 8 bases for V and 3 bases for J; bases not matched to a gene: 10. CDR3 in amino acids: CASRPSGVIEETQYF. CDR3 in DNA: TGTGCCAGCCGCCCTAGCGGGGTGATAGAAGAGACCCAGTACTTC.

The chain is built from TRBV18 and TRBJ2-7; TRBD2 aligns across 7 bases. V lost 1 base, J lost 1 base, and 4 bases stayed unmatched. The CDR3 has 15 amino acids. Germline CDR1 KGHSH, CDR2 LQKENI. CDR3 DNA: TGTGCCAGCTCACCACGAGGGAGGGGATCCTACGAGCAGTACTTC. Amino acids: CASSPRGRGSYEQYF.